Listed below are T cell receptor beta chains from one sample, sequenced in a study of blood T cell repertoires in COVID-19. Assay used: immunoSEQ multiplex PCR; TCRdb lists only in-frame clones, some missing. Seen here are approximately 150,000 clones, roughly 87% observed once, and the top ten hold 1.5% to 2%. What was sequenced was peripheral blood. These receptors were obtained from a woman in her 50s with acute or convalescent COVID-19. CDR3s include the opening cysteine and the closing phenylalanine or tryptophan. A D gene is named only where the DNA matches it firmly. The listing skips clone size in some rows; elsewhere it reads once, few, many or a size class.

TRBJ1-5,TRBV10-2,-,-,CASSLSGTFSEPQHF,TGCGCCAGCAGTCTTTCCGGGACTTTCAGCGAGCCCCAGCATTTT
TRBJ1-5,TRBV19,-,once,CASRRANSNQPQHF,TGTGCCAGTAGGAGAGCTAATAGCAATCAGCCCCAGCATTTT
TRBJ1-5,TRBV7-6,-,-,CASSLGQTQPQHF,TGTGCCAGCAGCTTAGGACAGACTCAGCCCCAGCATTTT
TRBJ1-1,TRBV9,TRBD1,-,CASSSSGQGEGTEAFF,TGTGCCAGCAGCTCATCGGGACAGGGGGAAGGCACTGAAGCTTTCTTT
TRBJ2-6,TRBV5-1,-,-,CASSGSSGANVLTF,TGCGCCAGCAGCGGGAGCTCTGGGGCCAACGTCCTGACTTTC
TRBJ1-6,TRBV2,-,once,CASNRAGDSPLHF,TGTGCCAGCAATAGGGCGGGAGATTCACCCCTCCACTTT
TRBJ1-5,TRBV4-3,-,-,CASSQDRGDYSNQPQHF,TGCGCCAGCAGCCAAGACAGGGGAGACTATAGCAATCAGCCCCAGCATTTT
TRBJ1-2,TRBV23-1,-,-,CASSQVDCNYGYTF,TGCGCCAGCAGTCAGGTGGACTGTAACTATGGCTACACCTTC
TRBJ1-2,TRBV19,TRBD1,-,CASRPGTDHGYTF,TGTGCCAGTAGACCTGGGACAGACCATGGCTACACCTTC
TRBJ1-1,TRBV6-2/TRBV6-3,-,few,CASSSNRGGQNTEAFF,TGTGCCAGCAGTTCAAATAGGGGGGGGCAGAACACTGAAGCTTTCTTT
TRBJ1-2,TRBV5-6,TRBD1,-,CASSRTGTGAPRNYGYTF,TGTGCCAGCAGCCGGACCGGGACAGGGGCCCCTCGGAACTATGGCTACACCTTC
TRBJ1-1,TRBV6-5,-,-,CASSYSQSVNTEAFF,TGTGCCAGCAGTTACTCCCAGTCCGTGAACACTGAAGCTTTCTTT
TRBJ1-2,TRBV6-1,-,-,CASSELYRDRYGYTF,TGTGCCAGCAGTGAACTCTACAGGGACCGATATGGCTACACCTTC
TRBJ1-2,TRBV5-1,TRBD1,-,CASSLDRGNGYTF,TGCGCCAGCAGCTTAGACAGGGGGAACGGCTACACCTTC
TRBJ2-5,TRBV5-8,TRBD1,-,CASSRRYGTGRETQYF,TGTGCCAGCAGCCGCCGCTACGGGACAGGGCGAGAGACCCAGTACTTC
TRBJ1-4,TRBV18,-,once,CASSVGGAPEKLFF,TGTGCCAGCTCCGTCGGGGGGGCACCTGAAAAACTGTTTTTT
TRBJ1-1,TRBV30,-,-,CAWTPNPGNTEAFF,TGTGCCTGGACCCCAAACCCGGGAAACACTGAAGCTTTCTTT
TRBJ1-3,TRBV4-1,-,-,CASSQDLEQENTIYF,TGCGCCAGCAGCCAAGATCTAGAACAGGAAAACACCATATATTTT
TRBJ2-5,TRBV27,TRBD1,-,CASSRLLAGGFQETQYF,TGTGCCAGCAGCAGGCTCCTTGCAGGGGGATTCCAAGAGACCCAGTACTTC
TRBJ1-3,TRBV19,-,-,CASSIAGGLGNTIYF,TGTGCCAGTAGTATTGCCGGAGGCCTTGGAAACACCATATATTTT
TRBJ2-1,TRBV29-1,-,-,CSARLSPNAYNEQFF,TGCAGCGCAAGACTTTCTCCAAATGCTTACAATGAGCAGTTCTTC
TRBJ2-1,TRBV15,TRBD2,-,CATSRDPVTSVNNEQFF,TGTGCCACCAGCAGAGATCCAGTGACTAGCGTTAACAATGAGCAGTTCTTC
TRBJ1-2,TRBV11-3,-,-,CASSPSGNNYGYTF,TGTGCCAGCAGCCCTAGCGGCAACAACTATGGCTACACCTTC
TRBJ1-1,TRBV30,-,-,CAWSRYSITEAFF,TGTGCCTGGAGTCGGTACAGTATCACTGAAGCTTTCTTT
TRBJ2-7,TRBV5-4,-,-,CASSASETYEQYF,TGTGCCAGCAGCGCTAGTGAGACCTACGAGCAGTACTTC
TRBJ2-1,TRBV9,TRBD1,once,CASSVAAGGGDEQFF,TGTGCCAGCAGCGTAGCGGCAGGGGGTGGGGATGAGCAGTTCTTC
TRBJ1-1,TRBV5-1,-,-,CASSLGREAFF,TGCGCCAGCAGCTTGGGCAGGGAAGCTTTCTTT
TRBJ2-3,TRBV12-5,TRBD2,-,CASGSGLAGGPRTDTQYF,TGTGCTAGTGGTTCTGGACTAGCGGGGGGGCCTAGGACAGATACGCAGTATTTT
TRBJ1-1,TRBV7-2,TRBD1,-,CASSSQGETEAFF,TGTGCCAGCAGCTCACAGGGGGAGACTGAAGCTTTCTTT
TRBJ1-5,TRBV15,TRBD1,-,CATSTLTGTGNQPQHF,TGTGCCACCAGCACGCTGACAGGGACAGGCAATCAGCCCCAGCATTTT
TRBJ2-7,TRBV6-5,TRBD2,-,CASSLAGGPYEQYF,TGTGCCAGCAGTCTAGCGGGAGGGCCCTACGAGCAGTACTTC
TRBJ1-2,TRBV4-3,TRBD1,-,CASSQEGQGVGAYGYTF,TGCGCCAGCAGCCAAGAGGGACAGGGAGTCGGGGCCTATGGCTACACCTTC
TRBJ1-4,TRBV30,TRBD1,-,CAWSWDRGRSEKLFF,TGTGCCTGGAGTTGGGACAGGGGGAGGTCTGAAAAACTGTTTTTT
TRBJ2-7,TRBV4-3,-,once,CASSRTTDSHYEQYF,TGCGCCAGCAGCCGGACCACAGACAGCCACTACGAGCAGTACTTC
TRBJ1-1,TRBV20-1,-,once,CSASSPPEAFF,TGCAGTGCTAGTTCTCCCCCTGAAGCTTTCTTT
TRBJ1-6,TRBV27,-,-,CASSLQVAGSPLHF,TGTGCCAGCAGTTTGCAGGTAGCGGGATCACCCCTCCACTTT
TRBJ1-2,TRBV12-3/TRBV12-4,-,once,CASSPDSNYGYTF,TGTGCCAGCAGCCCAGACAGTAACTATGGCTACACCTTC
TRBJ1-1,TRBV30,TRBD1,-,CAWRKQGGTEAFF,TGTGCCTGGAGAAAACAGGGGGGCACTGAAGCTTTCTTT